Listed here is a single T cell receptor beta chain. Different DNA sequences within this sample yield the same CDR3. These data belong to a study of shared clonotypes between healthy human individuals. Sequencing used immunoSEQ multiplex PCR; TCRdb keeps in-frame clones, though not all of them. The profile shows 500,000 to 650,000 clones, around 76% of them singletons. The V end lost 6 bases, the J end lost 1 base, and 5 bases lay between the germline ends. Germline CDR1 reads DFQATT; CDR2 reads SNEGSKA (reference sequence). This CDR3 contains 11 residues. The clonotype comes from a woman aged 40 to 55 in good health. Some clones in this sample may be carry-over from other donors' samples. Sequencing was done on a sample of PBMCs. V gene TRBV20-1 combines with J gene TRBJ2-3; no reliable D call. CDR3: CSATRTDTQYF. The CDR3 DNA is TGCAGTGCAACCCGCACAGATACGCAGTATTTT.